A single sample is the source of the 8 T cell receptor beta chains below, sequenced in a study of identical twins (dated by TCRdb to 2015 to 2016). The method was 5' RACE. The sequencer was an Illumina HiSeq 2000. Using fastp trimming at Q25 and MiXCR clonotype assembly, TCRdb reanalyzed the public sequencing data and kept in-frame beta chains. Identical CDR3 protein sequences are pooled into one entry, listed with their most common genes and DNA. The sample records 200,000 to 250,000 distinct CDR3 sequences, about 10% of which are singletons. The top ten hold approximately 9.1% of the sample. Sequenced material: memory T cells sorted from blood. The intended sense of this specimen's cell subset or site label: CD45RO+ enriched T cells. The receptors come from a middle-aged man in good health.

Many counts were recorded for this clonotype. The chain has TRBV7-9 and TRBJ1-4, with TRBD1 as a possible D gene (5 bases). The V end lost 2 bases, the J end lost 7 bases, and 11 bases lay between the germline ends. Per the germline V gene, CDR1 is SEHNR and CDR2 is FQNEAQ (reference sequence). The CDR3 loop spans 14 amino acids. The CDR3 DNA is TGTGCCAGCAGCTTAACCGGGGGGAGTGAAAAACTGTTTTTT. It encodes CASSLTGGSEKLFF.

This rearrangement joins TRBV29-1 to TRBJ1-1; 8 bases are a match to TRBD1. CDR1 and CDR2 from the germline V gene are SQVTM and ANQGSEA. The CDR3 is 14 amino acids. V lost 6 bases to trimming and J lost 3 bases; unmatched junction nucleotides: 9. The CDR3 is CSVHFRGRYTEAFF. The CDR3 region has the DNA TGCAGCGTCCACTTCAGGGGGCGATACACTGAAGCTTTCTTT.

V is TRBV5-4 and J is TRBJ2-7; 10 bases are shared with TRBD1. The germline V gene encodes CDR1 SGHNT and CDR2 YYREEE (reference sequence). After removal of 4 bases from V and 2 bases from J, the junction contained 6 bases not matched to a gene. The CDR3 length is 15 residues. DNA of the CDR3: TGTGCCAGCAGCCCCGGAGGACAGGGGGCCTACGAGCAGTACTTC. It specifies CASSPGGQGAYEQYF.

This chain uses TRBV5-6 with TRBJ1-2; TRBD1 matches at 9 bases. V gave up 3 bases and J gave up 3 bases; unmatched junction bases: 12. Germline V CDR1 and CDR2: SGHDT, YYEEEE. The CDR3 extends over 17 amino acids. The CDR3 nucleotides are TGTGCCAGCAGCTCCCTCCCCCGACAGGGGGGAGACTATGGCTACACCTTC. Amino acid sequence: CASSSLPRQGGDYGYTF.

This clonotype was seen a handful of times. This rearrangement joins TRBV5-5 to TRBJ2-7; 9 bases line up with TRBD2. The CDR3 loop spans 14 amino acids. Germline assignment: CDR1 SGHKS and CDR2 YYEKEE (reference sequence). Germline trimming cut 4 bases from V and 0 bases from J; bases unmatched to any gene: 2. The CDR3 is CASSRGGDSYEQYF. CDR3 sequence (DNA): TGTGCCAGCAGCCGCGGGGGGGACTCCTACGAGCAGTACTTC.

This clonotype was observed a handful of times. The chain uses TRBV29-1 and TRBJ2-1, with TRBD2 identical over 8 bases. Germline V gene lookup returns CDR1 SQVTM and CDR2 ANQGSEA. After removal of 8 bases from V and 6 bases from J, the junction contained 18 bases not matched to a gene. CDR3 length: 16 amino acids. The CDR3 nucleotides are TGCAGCTCCTGGCGTCGAAACGGGAGGGGGGTCAATGAGCAGTTCTTC. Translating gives CSSWRRNGRGVNEQFF.

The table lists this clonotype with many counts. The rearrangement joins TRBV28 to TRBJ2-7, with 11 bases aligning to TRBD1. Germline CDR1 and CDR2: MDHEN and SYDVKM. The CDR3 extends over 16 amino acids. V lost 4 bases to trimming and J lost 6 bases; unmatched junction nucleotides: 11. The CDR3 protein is CASSSGQGATLGEQYF. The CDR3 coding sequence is TGTGCCAGCAGTTCAGGACAGGGGGCCACACTCGGCGAGCAGTACTTC.

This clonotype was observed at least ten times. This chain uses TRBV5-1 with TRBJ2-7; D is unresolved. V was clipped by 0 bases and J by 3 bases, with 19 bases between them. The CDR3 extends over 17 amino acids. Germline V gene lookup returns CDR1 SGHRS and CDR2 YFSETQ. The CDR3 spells CASSLDGQVSLYYEQYF. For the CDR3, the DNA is TGCGCCAGCAGCTTGGATGGGCAGGTGTCGTTATACTACGAGCAGTACTTC.